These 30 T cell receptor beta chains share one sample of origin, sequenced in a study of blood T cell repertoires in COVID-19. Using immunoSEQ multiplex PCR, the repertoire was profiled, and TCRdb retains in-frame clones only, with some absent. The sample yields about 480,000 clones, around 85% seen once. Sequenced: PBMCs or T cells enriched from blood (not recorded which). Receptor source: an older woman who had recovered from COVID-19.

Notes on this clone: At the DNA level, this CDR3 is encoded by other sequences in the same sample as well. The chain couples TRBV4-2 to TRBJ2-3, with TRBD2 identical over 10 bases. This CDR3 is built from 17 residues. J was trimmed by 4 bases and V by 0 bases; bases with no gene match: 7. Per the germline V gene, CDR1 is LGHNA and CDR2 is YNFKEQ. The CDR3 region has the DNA TGTGCCAGCAGCCAAGACGGAGCGGGGGGGGGCGCAGATACGCAGTATTTT. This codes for CASSQDGAGGGADTQYF.

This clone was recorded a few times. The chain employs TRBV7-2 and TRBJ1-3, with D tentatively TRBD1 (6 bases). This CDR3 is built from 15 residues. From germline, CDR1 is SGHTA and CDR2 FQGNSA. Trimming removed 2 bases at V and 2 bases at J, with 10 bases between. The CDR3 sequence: CASSLLQGAGNTIYF. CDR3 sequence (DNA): TGTGCCAGCAGCTTATTACAGGGCGCTGGAAACACCATATATTTT.

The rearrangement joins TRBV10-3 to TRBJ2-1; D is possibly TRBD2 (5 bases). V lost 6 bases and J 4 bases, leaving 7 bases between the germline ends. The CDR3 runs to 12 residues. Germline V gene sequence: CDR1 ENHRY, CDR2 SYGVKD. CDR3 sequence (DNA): TGTGCCATCAGCGGACTGTACAATGAGCAGTTCTTC. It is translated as CAISGLYNEQFF.

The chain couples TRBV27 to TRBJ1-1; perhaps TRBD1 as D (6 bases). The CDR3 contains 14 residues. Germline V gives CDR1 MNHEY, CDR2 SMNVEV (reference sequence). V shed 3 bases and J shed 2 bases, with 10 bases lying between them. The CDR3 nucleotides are TGTGCCAGCAGTTTGGGCGGGGGCAACACTGAAGCTTTCTTT. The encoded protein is CASSLGGGNTEAFF.

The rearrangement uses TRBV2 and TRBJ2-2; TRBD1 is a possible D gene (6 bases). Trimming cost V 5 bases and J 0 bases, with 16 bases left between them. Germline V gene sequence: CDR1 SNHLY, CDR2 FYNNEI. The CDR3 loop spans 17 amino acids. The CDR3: CASSPALRGSNTGELFF. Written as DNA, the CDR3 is TGTGCCAGCAGTCCCGCACTCAGGGGATCGAACACCGGGGAGCTGTTTTTT.

The CDR3 nucleotides read TGTGCCACCATTTCCTGCGGGGGCAATCAGCCCCAGCATTTT. Its translation: CATISCGGNQPQHF. The chain has TRBV24-1 and TRBJ1-5, with unresolved D. The V gene's germline CDR1 is KGHDR and CDR2 SFDVKD. Trimming removed 8 bases at V and 2 bases at J, with 12 bases between. This CDR3 spans 14 amino acids.

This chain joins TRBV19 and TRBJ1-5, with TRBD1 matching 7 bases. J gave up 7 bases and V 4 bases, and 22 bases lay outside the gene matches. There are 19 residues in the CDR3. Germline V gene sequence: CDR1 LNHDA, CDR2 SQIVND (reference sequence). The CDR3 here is CASSRPRTGLGIGGQPQHF. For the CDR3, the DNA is TGTGCCAGTAGTAGGCCTAGGACAGGCTTGGGGATTGGGGGCCAGCCCCAGCATTTT.

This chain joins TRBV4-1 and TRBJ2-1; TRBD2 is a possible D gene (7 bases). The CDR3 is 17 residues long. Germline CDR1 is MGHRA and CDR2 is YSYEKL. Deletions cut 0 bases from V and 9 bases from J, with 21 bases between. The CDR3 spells CASSQEGGGGGGSEQFF. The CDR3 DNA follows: TGCGCCAGCAGCCAAGAGGGCGGCGGGGGCGGGGGTAGTGAGCAGTTCTTC.

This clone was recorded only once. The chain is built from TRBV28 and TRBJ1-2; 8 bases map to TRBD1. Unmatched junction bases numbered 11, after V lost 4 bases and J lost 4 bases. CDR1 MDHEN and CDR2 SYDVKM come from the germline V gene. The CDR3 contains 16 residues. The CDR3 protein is CASSSHGQGESYGYTF. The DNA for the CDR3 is TGTGCCAGCAGTTCCCACGGACAGGGCGAATCCTATGGCTACACCTTC.

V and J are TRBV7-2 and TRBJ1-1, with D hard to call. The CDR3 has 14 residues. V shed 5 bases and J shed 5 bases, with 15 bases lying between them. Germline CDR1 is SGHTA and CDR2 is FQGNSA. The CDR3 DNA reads TGTGCCAGCAGCCCCGACGGGGAGGGAACTGAAGCTTTCTTT. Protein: CASSPDGEGTEAFF.

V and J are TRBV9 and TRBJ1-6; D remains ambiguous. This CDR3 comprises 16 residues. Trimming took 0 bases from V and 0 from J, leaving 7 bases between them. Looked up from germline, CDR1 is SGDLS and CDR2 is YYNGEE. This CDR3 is CASSVDHSSYNSPLHF. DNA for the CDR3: TGTGCCAGCAGCGTAGATCACAGCTCCTATAATTCACCCCTCCACTTT.

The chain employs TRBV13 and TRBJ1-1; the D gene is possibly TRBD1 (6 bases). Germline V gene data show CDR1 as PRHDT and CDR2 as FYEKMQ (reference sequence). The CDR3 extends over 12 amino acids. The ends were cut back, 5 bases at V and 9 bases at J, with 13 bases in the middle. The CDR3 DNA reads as TGTGCCAGCAGCCAGAGGGGGGGCCAAGCTTTCTTT. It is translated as CASSQRGGQAFF.

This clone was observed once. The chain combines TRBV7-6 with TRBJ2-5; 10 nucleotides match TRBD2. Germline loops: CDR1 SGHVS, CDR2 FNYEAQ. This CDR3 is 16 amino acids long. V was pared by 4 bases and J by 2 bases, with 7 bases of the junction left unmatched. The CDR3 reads CASSSKRGGVQETQYF. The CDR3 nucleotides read TGTGCCAGCAGCTCAAAGCGGGGGGGTGTTCAAGAGACCCAGTACTTC.

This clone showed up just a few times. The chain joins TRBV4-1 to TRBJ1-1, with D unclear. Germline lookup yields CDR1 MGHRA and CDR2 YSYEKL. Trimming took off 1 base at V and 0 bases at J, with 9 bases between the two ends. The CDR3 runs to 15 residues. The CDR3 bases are TGCGCCAGCAGCCAAGTTGTGACAATGAACACTGAAGCTTTCTTT. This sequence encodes CASSQVVTMNTEAFF.

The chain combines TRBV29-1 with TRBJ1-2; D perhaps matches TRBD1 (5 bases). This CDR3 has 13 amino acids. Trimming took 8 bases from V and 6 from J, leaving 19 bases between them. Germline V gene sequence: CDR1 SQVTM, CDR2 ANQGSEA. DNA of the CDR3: TGCAGCCATGGTACAGGACCCGGCCATGGCTACACCTTC. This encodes CSHGTGPGHGYTF.

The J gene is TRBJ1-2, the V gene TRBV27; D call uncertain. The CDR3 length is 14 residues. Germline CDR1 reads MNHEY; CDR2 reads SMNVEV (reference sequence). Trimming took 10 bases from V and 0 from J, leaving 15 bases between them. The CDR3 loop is CAIPFRLPNYGYTF. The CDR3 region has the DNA TGTGCCATCCCGTTCAGACTACCTAACTATGGCTACACCTTC.

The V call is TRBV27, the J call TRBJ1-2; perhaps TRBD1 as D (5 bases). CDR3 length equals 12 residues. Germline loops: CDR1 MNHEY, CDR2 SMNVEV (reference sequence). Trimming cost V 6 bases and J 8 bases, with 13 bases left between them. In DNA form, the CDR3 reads TGTGCCAGCAGGAGCAGGGTCGGCGGCTACACCTTC. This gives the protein CASRSRVGGYTF.

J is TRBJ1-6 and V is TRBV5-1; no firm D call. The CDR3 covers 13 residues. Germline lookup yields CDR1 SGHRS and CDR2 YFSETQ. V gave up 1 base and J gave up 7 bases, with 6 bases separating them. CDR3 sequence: CASSLSSNSPLHF. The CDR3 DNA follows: TGCGCCAGCAGCTTGTCGTCGAATTCACCCCTCCACTTT.

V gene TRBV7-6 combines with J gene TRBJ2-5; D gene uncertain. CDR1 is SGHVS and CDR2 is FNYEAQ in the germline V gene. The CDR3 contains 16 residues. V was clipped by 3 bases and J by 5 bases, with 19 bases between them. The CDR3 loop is CASSLTYRNLAETQYF. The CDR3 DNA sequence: TGTGCCAGCAGCTTGACATACAGAAACCTCGCGGAGACCCAGTACTTC.

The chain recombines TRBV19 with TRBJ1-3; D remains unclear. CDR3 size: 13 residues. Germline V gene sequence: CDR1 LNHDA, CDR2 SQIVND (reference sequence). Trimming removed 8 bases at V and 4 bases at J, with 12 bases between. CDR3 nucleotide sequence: TGTGCCAGTGGTGCCGGGGTCGGAAACACCATATATTTT. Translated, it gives CASGAGVGNTIYF.

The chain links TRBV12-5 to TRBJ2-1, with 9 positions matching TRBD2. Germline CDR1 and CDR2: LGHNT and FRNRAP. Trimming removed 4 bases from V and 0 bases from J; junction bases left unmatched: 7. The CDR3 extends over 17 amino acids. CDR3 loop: CASGSPTSGSSYNEQFF. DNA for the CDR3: TGTGCTAGTGGTTCCCCGACTAGCGGAAGCTCCTACAATGAGCAGTTCTTC.

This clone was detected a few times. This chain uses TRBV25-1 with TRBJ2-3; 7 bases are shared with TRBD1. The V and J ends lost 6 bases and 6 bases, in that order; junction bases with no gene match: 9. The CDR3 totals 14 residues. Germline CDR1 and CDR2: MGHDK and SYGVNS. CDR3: CASSPRDSRDTQYF. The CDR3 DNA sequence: TGTGCCAGCAGCCCAAGGGACAGTCGGGATACGCAGTATTTT.

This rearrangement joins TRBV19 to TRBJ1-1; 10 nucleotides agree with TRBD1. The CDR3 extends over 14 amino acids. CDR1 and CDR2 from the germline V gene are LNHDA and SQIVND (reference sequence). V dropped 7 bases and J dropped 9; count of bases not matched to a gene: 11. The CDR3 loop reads CASTPTGGAKQAFF. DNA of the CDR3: TGTGCCAGTACCCCGACAGGGGGCGCGAAGCAAGCTTTCTTT. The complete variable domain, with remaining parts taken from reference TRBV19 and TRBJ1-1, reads DGGITQSPKYLFRKEGQNVTLSCEQNLNHDAMYWYRQDPGQGLRLIYYSQIVNDFQKGDIAEGYSVSREKKESFPLTVTSAQKNPTAFYLCASTPTGGAKQAFFGQGTRLTVV.

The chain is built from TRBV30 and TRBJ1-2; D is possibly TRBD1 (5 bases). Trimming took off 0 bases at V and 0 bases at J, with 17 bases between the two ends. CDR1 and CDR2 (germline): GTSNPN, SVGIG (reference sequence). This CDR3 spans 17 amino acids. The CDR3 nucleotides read TGTGCCTGGAGTGTACCGAATCGGGCAGGGTCTAACTATGGCTACACCTTC. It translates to CAWSVPNRAGSNYGYTF.

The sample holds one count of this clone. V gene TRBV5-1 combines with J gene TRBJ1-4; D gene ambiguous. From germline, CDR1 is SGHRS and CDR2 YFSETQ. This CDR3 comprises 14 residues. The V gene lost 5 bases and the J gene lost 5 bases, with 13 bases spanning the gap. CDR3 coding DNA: TGCGCCAGCAGAACCTCGGCGGGAAATGAAAAACTGTTTTTT. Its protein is CASRTSAGNEKLFF.

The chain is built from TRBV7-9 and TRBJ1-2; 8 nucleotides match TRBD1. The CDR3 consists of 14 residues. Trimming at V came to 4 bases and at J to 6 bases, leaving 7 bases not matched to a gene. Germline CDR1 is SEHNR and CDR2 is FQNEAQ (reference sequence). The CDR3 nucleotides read TGTGCCAGCAGCTGGGGACAGGAGTCGGATGGCTACACCTTC. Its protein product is CASSWGQESDGYTF.

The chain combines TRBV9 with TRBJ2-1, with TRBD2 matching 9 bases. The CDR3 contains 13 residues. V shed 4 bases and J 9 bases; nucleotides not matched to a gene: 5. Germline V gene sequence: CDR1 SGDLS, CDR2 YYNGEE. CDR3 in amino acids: CASSLSSGGEQFF. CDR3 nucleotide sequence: TGTGCCAGCAGCTTAAGTAGCGGGGGTGAGCAGTTCTTC.

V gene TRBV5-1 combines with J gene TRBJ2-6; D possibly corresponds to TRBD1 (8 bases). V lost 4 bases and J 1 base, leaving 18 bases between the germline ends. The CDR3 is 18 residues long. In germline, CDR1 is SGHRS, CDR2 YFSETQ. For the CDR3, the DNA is TGCGCCAGCAGCGGGGGGGACAGGCCCCCGTCTGGGGCCAACGTCCTGACTTTC. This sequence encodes CASSGGDRPPSGANVLTF.

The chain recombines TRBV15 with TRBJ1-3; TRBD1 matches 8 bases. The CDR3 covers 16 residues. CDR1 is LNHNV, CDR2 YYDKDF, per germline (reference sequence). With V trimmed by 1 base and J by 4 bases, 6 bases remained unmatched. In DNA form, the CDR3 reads TGTGCCACCAGCAGAGGACAGGGGTCGTCCGGAAACACCATATATTTT. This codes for CATSRGQGSSGNTIYF.

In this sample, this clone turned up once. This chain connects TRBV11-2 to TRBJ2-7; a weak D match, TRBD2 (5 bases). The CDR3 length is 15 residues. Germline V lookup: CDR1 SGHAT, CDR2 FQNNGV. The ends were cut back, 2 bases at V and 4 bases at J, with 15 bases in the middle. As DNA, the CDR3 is TGTGCCAGCAGCTTATTTACTAGTCCCTCTTACGAGCAGTACTTC. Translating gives CASSLFTSPSYEQYF.